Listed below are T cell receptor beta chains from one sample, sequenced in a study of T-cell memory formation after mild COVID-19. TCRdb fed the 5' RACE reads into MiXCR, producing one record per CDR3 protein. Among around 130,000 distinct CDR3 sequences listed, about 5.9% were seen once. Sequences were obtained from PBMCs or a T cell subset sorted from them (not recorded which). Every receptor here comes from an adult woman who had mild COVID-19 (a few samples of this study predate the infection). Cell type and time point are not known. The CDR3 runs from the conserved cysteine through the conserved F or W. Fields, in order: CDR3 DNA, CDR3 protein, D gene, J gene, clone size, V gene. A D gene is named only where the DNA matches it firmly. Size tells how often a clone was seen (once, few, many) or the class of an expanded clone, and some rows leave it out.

cdr3_nt: TGCGCCAGCAGCTCGCTAGCGGGCCTCTACAATGAGCAGTTCTTC
cdr3_aa: CASSSLAGLYNEQFF
d_call: TRBD2
j_call: TRBJ2-1
clone_size: NA
v_call: TRBV5-1

cdr3_nt: TGTGCCAGCAGTTCCCCTATTGCGGCCCGATTTCTAGGCTACACCTTC
cdr3_aa: CASSSPIAARFLGYTF
d_call: NA
j_call: TRBJ1-2
clone_size: NA
v_call: TRBV12-3/TRBV12-4

cdr3_nt: TGCAGTGCTAGAGCCGCCCGAGCAGGGCCGGAGACCCAGTACTTC
cdr3_aa: CSARAARAGPETQYF
d_call: NA
j_call: TRBJ2-5
clone_size: NA
v_call: TRBV20-1

cdr3_nt: TGTGCCAGCAGCGACAGGGGAGGAAACACCATATATTTT
cdr3_aa: CASSDRGGNTIYF
d_call: TRBD1
j_call: TRBJ1-3
clone_size: few
v_call: TRBV7-2

cdr3_nt: TGTGCCAGCACTGGGTCAGGGGGCGCAGATACGCAGTATTTT
cdr3_aa: CASTGSGGADTQYF
d_call: TRBD1
j_call: TRBJ2-3
clone_size: many
v_call: TRBV12-3/TRBV12-4

cdr3_nt: TGTGCCAGCAGTTACCCCAGGGGCGGGATCGCCCACGAGCAGTACTTC
cdr3_aa: CASSYPRGGIAHEQYF
d_call: NA
j_call: TRBJ2-7
clone_size: few
v_call: TRBV6-6

cdr3_nt: TGTGCCAGCAGTCTCTCACTTAGTCGGGGGGCGGGCACTGAAGCTTTCTTT
cdr3_aa: CASSLSLSRGAGTEAFF
d_call: NA
j_call: TRBJ1-1
clone_size: many
v_call: TRBV12-3/TRBV12-4

cdr3_nt: TGCAGCGTCCGGAGCCAGCGGTACACCGGGGAGCTGTTTTTT
cdr3_aa: CSVRSQRYTGELFF
d_call: NA
j_call: TRBJ2-2
clone_size: many
v_call: TRBV29-1

cdr3_nt: TGTGCCAGCAGCCCCGGACATTCTGGAAACACCATATATTTT
cdr3_aa: CASSPGHSGNTIYF
d_call: NA
j_call: TRBJ1-3
clone_size: many
v_call: TRBV3-1

cdr3_nt: TGTGCCAGCAGTTACTCGCGAGGGGACCAGACCCAGTACTTC
cdr3_aa: CASSYSRGDQTQYF
d_call: NA
j_call: TRBJ2-5
clone_size: few
v_call: TRBV6-5

cdr3_nt: TGTGCCAGCAGCTTGTGGGCCGTCGGGGCCAACGTCCTGACTTTC
cdr3_aa: CASSLWAVGANVLTF
d_call: NA
j_call: TRBJ2-6
clone_size: few
v_call: TRBV5-6

cdr3_nt: TGCAGTGCTAGAGTTGTGGGAGTAAATTCCTACGAGCAGTACTTC
cdr3_aa: CSARVVGVNSYEQYF
d_call: NA
j_call: TRBJ2-7
clone_size: few
v_call: TRBV20-1

cdr3_nt: TGCAGTGCTAGAGATCGGAGCCATGAGCAGTTCTTC
cdr3_aa: CSARDRSHEQFF
d_call: NA
j_call: TRBJ2-1
clone_size: NA
v_call: TRBV20-1

cdr3_nt: TGCGCCAGCAGCCCGGGACAGGGTTTGCCACCCCTCCACTTT
cdr3_aa: CASSPGQGLPPLHF
d_call: TRBD1
j_call: TRBJ1-6
clone_size: few
v_call: TRBV4-1

cdr3_nt: TGTGCCATCAGTGACGGCAAGACTAGCGCTAGCACAGATACGCAGTATTTT
cdr3_aa: CAISDGKTSASTDTQYF
d_call: TRBD2
j_call: TRBJ2-3
clone_size: many
v_call: TRBV10-3

cdr3_nt: TGTGCCAGCAGCCAAGGAGGGGCTGGCGGGGCCTCCTACAATGAGCAGTTCTTC
cdr3_aa: CASSQGGAGGASYNEQFF
d_call: NA
j_call: TRBJ2-1
clone_size: NA
v_call: TRBV4-2

cdr3_nt: TGTGCCAGCAGCGCGATTGGTTTTAGGGGCACAGATACGCAGTATTTT
cdr3_aa: CASSAIGFRGTDTQYF
d_call: NA
j_call: TRBJ2-3
clone_size: NA
v_call: TRBV7-2

cdr3_nt: TGTGCCAGCAGTTTTATAACGGGGACTGAAGCTTTCTTT
cdr3_aa: CASSFITGTEAFF
d_call: NA
j_call: TRBJ1-1
clone_size: few
v_call: TRBV6-5

cdr3_nt: TGCAGTGCTAGTCCCGGGACAGGGAATCAGCCCCAGCATTTT
cdr3_aa: CSASPGTGNQPQHF
d_call: TRBD1
j_call: TRBJ1-5
clone_size: NA
v_call: TRBV20-1

cdr3_nt: TGCAGTGCTAGAGCGACAGCGGCGGGAGGGGCCTGGGAGCAGTACTTC
cdr3_aa: CSARATAAGGAWEQYF
d_call: TRBD2
j_call: TRBJ2-7
clone_size: NA
v_call: TRBV20-1

cdr3_nt: TGTGCCAGCAGCCCCCGGACGGGGGGCCTGAGGGAGACCCAGTACTTC
cdr3_aa: CASSPRTGGLRETQYF
d_call: NA
j_call: TRBJ2-5
clone_size: few
v_call: TRBV3-1

cdr3_nt: TGTGCCAGTAGTTTGGACAGGGGGTTGTCACCCCTCCACTTT
cdr3_aa: CASSLDRGLSPLHF
d_call: TRBD1
j_call: TRBJ1-6
clone_size: NA
v_call: TRBV19

cdr3_nt: TGTGCCAGCAGCCATACCGAGGGTACGCAGTATTTT
cdr3_aa: CASSHTEGTQYF
d_call: NA
j_call: TRBJ2-3
clone_size: NA
v_call: TRBV7-3

cdr3_nt: TGCAGTGCAAACTCGCGGGACAGGGGTTCCGGAAACACCATATATTTT
cdr3_aa: CSANSRDRGSGNTIYF
d_call: TRBD1
j_call: TRBJ1-3
clone_size: NA
v_call: TRBV20-1

cdr3_nt: TGTGCCAGCAGCGTCCAACAGGGGGGCTCCTACAATGAGCAGTTCTTC
cdr3_aa: CASSVQQGGSYNEQFF
d_call: TRBD1
j_call: TRBJ2-1
clone_size: few
v_call: TRBV7-3

cdr3_nt: TGCAGTGCCGCCGCCCGGACAGTTAGCACAGATACGCAGTATTTT
cdr3_aa: CSAAARTVSTDTQYF
d_call: NA
j_call: TRBJ2-3
clone_size: many
v_call: TRBV20-1

cdr3_nt: TGTGCCAGCAGCGGGGGGGCCGGGGCTTCCTACGAGCAGTACTTC
cdr3_aa: CASSGGAGASYEQYF
d_call: NA
j_call: TRBJ2-7
clone_size: many
v_call: TRBV9

cdr3_nt: TGTGCCAGCAGTTTAGGGACAGGGGAAGGGAATGCCAAAAACATTCAGTACTTC
cdr3_aa: CASSLGTGEGNAKNIQYF
d_call: TRBD1
j_call: TRBJ2-4
clone_size: few
v_call: TRBV12-3/TRBV12-4

cdr3_nt: TGCGCCAGCAGCTCGGGGGACGGTGAAGCTTTCTTT
cdr3_aa: CASSSGDGEAFF
d_call: NA
j_call: TRBJ1-1
clone_size: few
v_call: TRBV5-1

cdr3_nt: TGTGCCAGCAGCCAAGGTTTGCCTGGAAACACCATATATTTT
cdr3_aa: CASSQGLPGNTIYF
d_call: NA
j_call: TRBJ1-3
clone_size: few
v_call: TRBV3-1

cdr3_nt: TGTGCCAGCAGCCGGACTCTTCTGACTAGCCGGTTCTTC
cdr3_aa: CASSRTLLTSRFF
d_call: TRBD2
j_call: TRBJ2-1
clone_size: many
v_call: TRBV7-2

cdr3_nt: TGTGCCAGCATCCTCTACAATGAGCAGTTCTTC
cdr3_aa: CASILYNEQFF
d_call: NA
j_call: TRBJ2-1
clone_size: few
v_call: TRBV6-1

cdr3_nt: TGTGCCAGCTCGGGGGACACCTACGAGCAGTACTTC
cdr3_aa: CASSGDTYEQYF
d_call: NA
j_call: TRBJ2-7
clone_size: many
v_call: TRBV7-2

cdr3_nt: TGTGCCAGCAGTTTTTTAGGACAGACTATAAAATCCAGAGAGACCCAGTACTTC
cdr3_aa: CASSFLGQTIKSRETQYF
d_call: NA
j_call: TRBJ2-5
clone_size: few
v_call: TRBV12-3/TRBV12-4

cdr3_nt: TGCGCCAGCAGCTTTCAGGCGGGACTAGCCAACAATGAGCAGTTCTTC
cdr3_aa: CASSFQAGLANNEQFF
d_call: TRBD2
j_call: TRBJ2-1
clone_size: few
v_call: TRBV5-1